This TCR beta chain was identified in a study of blood T cell repertoires in COVID-19. Trimming took 0 bases from V and 2 from J; bases not matched to a gene: 3. CDR1 and CDR2 from the germline V gene are SGHRS and YFSETQ. This CDR3 is built from 15 residues. Generated by immunoSEQ multiplex PCR, the TCRdb table keeps only in-frame clones and is missing some. The table records approximately 210,000 clones, roughly 84% of them present only once. This clonotype was obtained from a man aged 30 to 45 in a cohort exposed to, infected with or recovered from COVID-19 (not recorded which). The chain recombines TRBV5-1 with TRBJ2-7, with 9 nucleotides matching TRBD1. Source material: PBMCs or T cells enriched from blood (not recorded which). This CDR3 reads CASSLGRTGAYEQYF. The CDR3 DNA follows: TGCGCCAGCAGCTTGGGCAGGACAGGGGCCTACGAGCAGTACTTC.